This paragraph reports one T cell receptor beta chain. It was with 60 Vbeta and 13 Jbeta primers that the PCR ran. Sequencing was performed with immunoSEQ multiplex PCR; in TCRdb, only in-frame clones are kept and a portion is missing. Its table records about 130,000 clones. This sample was included in a study of cytomegalovirus exposure and HLA in healthy donors. The germline V gene encodes CDR1 SGHNT and CDR2 YYREEE (reference sequence). CDR3 length: 13 amino acids. V lost 4 bases to trimming and J lost 2 bases; unmatched junction nucleotides: 3. The sequence derives from a man younger than 35 in good health and CMV-seronegative. Sequences were obtained from PBMCs. V is TRBV5-4 and J is TRBJ2-7; 7 bases line up with TRBD1. Written as DNA, the CDR3 is TGTGCCAGCAGCACGGGACAGACCTACGAGCAGTACTTC. Protein: CASSTGQTYEQYF.